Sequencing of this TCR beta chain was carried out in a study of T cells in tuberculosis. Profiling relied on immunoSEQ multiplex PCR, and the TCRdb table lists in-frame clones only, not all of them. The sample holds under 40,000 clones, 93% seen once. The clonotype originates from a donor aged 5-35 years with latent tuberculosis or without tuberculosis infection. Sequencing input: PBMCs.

The CDR3 region is CASSQQTSGLTDTQYF. DNA of the CDR3: TGCGCCAGCAGCCAGCAGACTAGCGGACTCACAGATACGCAGTATTTT. This chain connects TRBV4-3 to TRBJ2-3; 9 bases align to TRBD2. Trimming removed 3 bases from V and 2 bases from J; junction bases left unmatched: 6. The germline gives CDR1 LGHNA, CDR2 YSLEER. CDR3 length: 16 amino acids.